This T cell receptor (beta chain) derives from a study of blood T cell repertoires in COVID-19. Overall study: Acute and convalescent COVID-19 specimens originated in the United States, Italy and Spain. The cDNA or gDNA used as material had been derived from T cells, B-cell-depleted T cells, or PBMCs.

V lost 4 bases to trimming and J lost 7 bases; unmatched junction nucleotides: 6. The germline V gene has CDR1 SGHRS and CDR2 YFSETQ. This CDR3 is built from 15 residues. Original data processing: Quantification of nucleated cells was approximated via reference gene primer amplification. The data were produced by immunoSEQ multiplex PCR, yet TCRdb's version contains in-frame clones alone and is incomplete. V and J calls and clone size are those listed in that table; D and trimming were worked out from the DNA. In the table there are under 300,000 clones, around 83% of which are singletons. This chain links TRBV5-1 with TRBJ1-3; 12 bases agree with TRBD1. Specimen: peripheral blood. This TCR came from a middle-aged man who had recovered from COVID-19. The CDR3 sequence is CASSLIGTGGNTIYF. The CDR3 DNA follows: TGCGCCAGCAGCCTCATCGGGACAGGGGGCAACACCATATATTTT.